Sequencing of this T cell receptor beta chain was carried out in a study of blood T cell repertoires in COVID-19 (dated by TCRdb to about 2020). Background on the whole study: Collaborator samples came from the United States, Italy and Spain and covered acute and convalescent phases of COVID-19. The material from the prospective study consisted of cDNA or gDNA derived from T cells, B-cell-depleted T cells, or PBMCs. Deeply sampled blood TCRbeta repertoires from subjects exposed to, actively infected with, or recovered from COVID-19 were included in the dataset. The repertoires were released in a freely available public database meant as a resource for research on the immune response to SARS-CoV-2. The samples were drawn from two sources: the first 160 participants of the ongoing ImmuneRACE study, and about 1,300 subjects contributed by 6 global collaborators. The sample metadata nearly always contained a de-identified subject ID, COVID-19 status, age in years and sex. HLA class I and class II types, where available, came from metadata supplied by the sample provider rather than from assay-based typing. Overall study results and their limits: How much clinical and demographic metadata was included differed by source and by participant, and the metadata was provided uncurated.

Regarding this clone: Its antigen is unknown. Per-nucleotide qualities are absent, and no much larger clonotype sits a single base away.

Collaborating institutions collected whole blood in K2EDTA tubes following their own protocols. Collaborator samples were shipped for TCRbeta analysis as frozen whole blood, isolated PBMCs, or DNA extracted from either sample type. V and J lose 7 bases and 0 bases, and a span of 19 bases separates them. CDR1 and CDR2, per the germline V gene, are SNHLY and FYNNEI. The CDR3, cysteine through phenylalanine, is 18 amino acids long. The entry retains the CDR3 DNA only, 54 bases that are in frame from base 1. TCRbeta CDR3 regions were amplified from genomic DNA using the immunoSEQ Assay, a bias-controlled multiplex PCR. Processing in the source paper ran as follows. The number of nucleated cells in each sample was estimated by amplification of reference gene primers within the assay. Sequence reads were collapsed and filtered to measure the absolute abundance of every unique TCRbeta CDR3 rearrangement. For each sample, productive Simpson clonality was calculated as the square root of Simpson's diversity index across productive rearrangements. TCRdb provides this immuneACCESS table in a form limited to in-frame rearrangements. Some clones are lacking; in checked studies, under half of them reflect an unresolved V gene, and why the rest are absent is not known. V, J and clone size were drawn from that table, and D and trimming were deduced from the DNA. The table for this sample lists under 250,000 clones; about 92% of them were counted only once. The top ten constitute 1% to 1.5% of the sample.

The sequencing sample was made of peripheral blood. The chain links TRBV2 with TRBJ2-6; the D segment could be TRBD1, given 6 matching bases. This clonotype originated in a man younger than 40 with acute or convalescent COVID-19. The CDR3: CASTLPSDSLSGANVLTF. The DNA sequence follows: TGTGCCAGCACCCTCCCCTCGGACAGCCTCTCTGGGGCCAACGTCCTGACTTTC.